This T cell receptor (beta chain) appears in the sequencing data of a study of cytomegalovirus exposure and HLA in healthy donors (dated by TCRdb to 2016 to 2017). Regarding the study in general: In an earlier analysis of several hundred of the donors, less than 350 Gb of sequence data and 100 million or so unique TCR beta sequences from about 190 million T cells were reported. An early release that covered about 600 HLA-typed donors contained approximately 300 gigabases of sequencing data and 75 million to 100 million unique TCR sequences. Of the roughly 400 genotyped donors, roughly 76% were placed in the genetic ancestry cluster associated with self-reported Caucasian donors. The study aimed to test whether cataloging public T cell receptors could reveal signatures of past pathogen exposure. The T cell repertoires of 666 subjects were profiled by immunosequencing and related to cytomegalovirus serostatus. Besides the first cohort of approximately 710 subjects, a separate validation cohort made up of about 120 different subjects was used. To predict cytomegalovirus infection status, the study combined high-throughput TCR immunosequencing, statistical association of individual TCRs with disease status, and machine learning. In a later analysis, previously published TCR beta repertoires from 666 donors were re-analyzed and high-resolution HLA genotyping was added so that TCR occurrence patterns could be studied. Rather than drawing on any new phenotypic data, the later analysis identified candidate immune exposures from TCR beta sequences and the way those sequences occurred across donors. In an earlier analysis of more than 550 of the donors, high-throughput TCR beta sequencing was used to judge whether each TCR beta V gene segment behaved as functional or pseudogenic. Alongside the repertoire data, information on donor age, sex, ethnicity and CMV serostatus was compiled. A later genetic analysis took genome-wide SNP genotypes for about 55% of the 666 donors and used that subset as a discovery cohort. All discovery cohort repertoires had been generated on a single sequencing platform. HLA typing covered class I and class II loci at four-digit resolution. Typing coverage varied by locus: roughly 629-630 donors for A, B, C, DRB1 and DQB1; around 560 for DQA1; nearly 610 for DPA1; under 490 for DPB1. Several DR-DQ haplotypes were handled as single units for association and clustering because linkage in the cohort was strong. On average, over 200,000 unique TCR beta nucleotide sequences were sequenced per donor among roughly 430 genotyped donors of the cohort, with approximately 18% of those sequences being non-productive. Results the study describes overall, beyond this receptor: HLA typing was unavailable for some donors at each locus, so association tests used only the typed subset. A total of fewer than 200 TCR beta chains were listed by the study as associated with cytomegalovirus. Roughly uniform sequencing depth across donors was assumed in presence/absence analyses, although this assumption may not hold. Strong co-occurrence of HLA alleles, especially DR and DQ, made assigning TCR associations to individual alleles difficult. A cluster of highly shared sequence variants was judged likely to be a technical artifact of the sequencing pipeline. A further reported finding was that TCR beta sequences accurately predicted the HLA-A and HLA-B alleles for most subjects in the first cohort. An association between a missense DCLRE1C variant and V-gene and J-gene trimming of TCR beta chains was found in a later genetic analysis and replicated in an independent cohort. Some IMGT-functional V segments, including TRBV6-2 and TRBV6-3, could not be distinguished by the 87-base-pair reads and were therefore excluded. In both the original and validation cohorts, the classifier was reported to diagnose cytomegalovirus status with high specificity and sensitivity. This cohort had only TCR beta chains sequenced, and the lack of alpha or paired-chain data limited which features could be detected. Correlated functional status among segregating V segments might be attributable to linkage disequilibrium, but an unknown experimental factor could not be ruled out. In a later analysis, HLA-associated TCR beta chains were found to be more clonally expanded and to have lower generation probabilities than equally common non-associated chains. A later genetic analysis reported fewer N-insertions in productive TCRs among donors in an Asian-associated ancestry cluster than the roughly 700-donor mean. The only immune exposure information available for the cohort was CMV serostatus. Specific HLA alleles were associated with 18,000 or so TCR beta sequences at a false discovery rate of 0.05 in a later analysis. A later analysis found that most CMV-associated TCR beta chains appeared HLA-restricted, with HLA associations seemingly driven largely by CMV exposure. A few of the identified cytomegalovirus-associated TCR beta chains were confirmed in vitro to be specific for cytomegalovirus antigens. Several of the top co-occurrence clusters appeared to be linked to parvovirus B19, influenza, CMV and Epstein-Barr virus, according to a later analysis. The earlier analysis of fewer than 750 of the donors excluded roughly 16 rarely observed V segments, including chromosome 9 orphons, because counts were too low. In an earlier analysis of fewer than 750 of the donors, most TCR beta V segments were observed in productive rearrangements about 87% or about 30% of the time, broadly matching IMGT annotations. Most TCR sequences were observed very rarely across donors, whereas some public TCRs were present in many individuals. A later analysis found that TCR association rates varied across HLA loci, with DRB1 alleles showing the most associated TCRs and HLA-C alleles the fewest. The authors suggested that the approach could potentially be generalized to other disease states and immunological phenotypes.

There are 16 amino acids in the CDR3, from cysteine to phenylalanine inclusive. The kept DNA is CDR3 alone, 48 bases in frame from the first base. CDR1 and CDR2 are read off the germline V gene (reference sequence) as SEHNR and FQNEAQ. Library prep was done by the immunoSEQ multiplex PCR assay. For the multiplex PCR, a mixture combining 60 forward primers for TCR Vbeta segments and 13 reverse primers for TCR Jbeta segments was used. Amplification of the CDR3 region of rearranged TCR beta genes was performed with a multiplex PCR assay on genomic DNA. Amplified TCR beta libraries were sequenced as 87-base-pair reads on the Illumina HiSeq System. In the source study's methods: In a later analysis, about 80 million unique TCR beta chains were counted across the roughly 670 repertoires, and around 11 million of these chains were shared by at least two donors. To remove PCR and sequencing errors, raw reads were error-corrected and collapsed into unique sequences using a nearest-neighbor algorithm that merged closely related sequences. To assign V, D and J gene segments, CDR3 sequences were aligned to IMGT reference sequences. Each retained sequence needed at least a six-nucleotide match to both a V gene segment and a J gene segment. A rearrangement counted as productive if the CDR3 had no stop codons and remained in frame with V and J, and every other rearrangement counted as non-productive. CDR3 was defined by IMGT convention, running from the second conserved V-encoded cysteine to the conserved J-encoded phenylalanine. Sequences without an unambiguous match to a single V gene segment were excluded from the earlier analysis of over 500 of the donors. In an earlier analysis of a few hundred of the donors, a V segment was called functional when productive rearrangements were above 56.7%, and segregating when the standard deviation between donors exceeded 5%. A statistical classification framework was developed to diagnose cytomegalovirus status using the catalog of TCR beta chain sequences. In a later analysis, TCR nucleotide sequences were compared against IMGT/GENE-DB human TR gene sequences so that V and J genes could be assigned. A later analysis assigned CDR3 sequences and most-parsimonious VDJ recombination scenarios with the TCRdist pipeline. In a later analysis, every TCR beta chain was defined by the combination of its CDR3 amino acid sequence and its V-gene family, and reads without a unique V-gene family were dropped. In a later analysis, 450 to 600 highly shared, low-generation-probability nucleotide sequences were removed to address suspected cross-contamination and a sequencing artifact. A later analysis calculated a clonal expansion index for each public chain from normalized within-repertoire ranks of inferred template counts. In a later analysis, generation probabilities were computed with a VDJ recombination model fitted to out-of-frame rearrangements, and the resulting probabilities were checked against IGoR. In a later analysis, hypergeometric tests were used to score TCR-TCR, TCR-HLA and TCR-CMV co-occurrence, with a repertoire-size bias correction applied to TCR pairs. A later analysis estimated false discovery rates by permuting HLA or CMV assignments 20 times. In a later analysis, co-occurring TCRs were grouped using DBSCAN, and TCRdist sequence similarity was added for clustering within HLA-allele-positive subsets. For co-occurrence clustering, repertoires with fewer than 30,000 or more than 120,000 public chains were excluded, along with five or six repertoires with anomalous nucleotide sharing. What TCRdb holds here is the immuneACCESS table cut down to in-frame rearrangements. Part of the clones is not present; checked against another copy, under half of the missing clones reflect an unresolved V gene, and the others are unexplained. V and J calls and clone size come straight from that table; D and trimming were deduced from the DNA. Here the sample has 130,000 or so clones; roughly 86% occur a single time. The top ten clonotypes cover 0.51% of the sample.

The cohort was made up of about 610 healthy bone marrow donors. All cohort members were sampled while nominally healthy, although unrecorded immune exposures were likely present. The donor was CMV seronegative and was included in the group of a few hundred seronegative cohort members. Each donor provided a peripheral blood sample, and peripheral blood mononuclear cells were used for TCR beta sequencing. Genomic DNA was extracted from the blood cell samples with the Qiagen DNeasy Blood Extraction Kit. On this clone: The antigen this receptor binds is unknown. A junction end diverges from the germline sequence, so it may reflect a read error.

The chain uses TRBV7-9 and TRBJ2-3, and TRBD2 matches 13 of the central bases. The source is a middle-aged woman in good health and CMV-seronegative. The sequenced material came from PBMCs. The DNA sequence follows: TGTTCCAGCAGCCGGACTAGCGGGAGTACGGAAGATACGCAGTATTTT. It encodes CSSSRTSGSTEDTQYF.